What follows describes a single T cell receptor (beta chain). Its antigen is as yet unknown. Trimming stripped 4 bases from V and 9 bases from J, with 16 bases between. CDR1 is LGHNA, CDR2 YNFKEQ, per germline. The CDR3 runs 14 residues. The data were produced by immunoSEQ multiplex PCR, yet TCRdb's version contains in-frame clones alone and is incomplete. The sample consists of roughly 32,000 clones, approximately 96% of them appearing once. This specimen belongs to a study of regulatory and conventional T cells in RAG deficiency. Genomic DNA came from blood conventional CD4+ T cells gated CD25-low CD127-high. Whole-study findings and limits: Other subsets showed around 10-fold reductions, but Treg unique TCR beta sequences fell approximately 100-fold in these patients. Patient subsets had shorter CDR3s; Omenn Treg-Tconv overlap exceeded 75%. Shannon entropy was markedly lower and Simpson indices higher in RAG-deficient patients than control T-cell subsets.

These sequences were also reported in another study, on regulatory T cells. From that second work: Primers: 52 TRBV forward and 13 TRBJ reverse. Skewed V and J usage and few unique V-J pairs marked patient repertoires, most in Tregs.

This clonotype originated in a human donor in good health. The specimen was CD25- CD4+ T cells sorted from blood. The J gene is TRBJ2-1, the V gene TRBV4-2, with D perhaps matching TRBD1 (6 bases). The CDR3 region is CASSLNLLDSEQFF. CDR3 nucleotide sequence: TGTGCCAGCAGCCTTAATCTACTGGACAGTGAGCAGTTCTTC.